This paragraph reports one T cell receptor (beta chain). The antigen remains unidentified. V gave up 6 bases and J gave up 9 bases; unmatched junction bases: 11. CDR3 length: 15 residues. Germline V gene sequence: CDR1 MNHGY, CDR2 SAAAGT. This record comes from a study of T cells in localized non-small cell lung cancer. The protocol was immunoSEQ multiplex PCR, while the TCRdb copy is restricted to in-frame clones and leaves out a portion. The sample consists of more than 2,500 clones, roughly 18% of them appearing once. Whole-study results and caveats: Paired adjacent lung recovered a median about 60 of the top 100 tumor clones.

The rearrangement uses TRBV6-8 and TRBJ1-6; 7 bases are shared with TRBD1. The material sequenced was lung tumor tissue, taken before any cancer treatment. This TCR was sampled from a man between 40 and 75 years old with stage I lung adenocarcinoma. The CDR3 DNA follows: TGTGCCAGCAGCGCTTCCGGGGACAGCTCTTCACCCCTCCACTTT. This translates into CASSASGDSSSPLHF.